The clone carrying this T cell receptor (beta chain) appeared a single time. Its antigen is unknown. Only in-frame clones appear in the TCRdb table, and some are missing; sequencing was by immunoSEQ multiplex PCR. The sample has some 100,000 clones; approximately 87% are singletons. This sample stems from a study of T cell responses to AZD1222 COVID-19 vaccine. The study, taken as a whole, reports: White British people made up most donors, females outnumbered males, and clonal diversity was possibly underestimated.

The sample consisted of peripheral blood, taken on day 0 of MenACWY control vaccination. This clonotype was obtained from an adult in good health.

CDR3 nucleotides: TGTGCCAGCAGTCCGACTAGCGGGGGGAGGGTTGGGTACAATGAGCAGTTCTTC. Protein sequence: CASSPTSGGRVGYNEQFF. This chain links TRBV27 with TRBJ2-1, with 13 bases matching TRBD2. Germline-derived CDR1 and CDR2 are MNHEY and SMNVEV (reference sequence). The CDR3 spans 18 residues. Unmatched junction bases numbered 11, after V lost 5 bases and J lost 4 bases.